This is a list of T cell receptor beta chains from one sample in a study of a mutant IDH1 vaccine in newly diagnosed glioma. Their target antigens are unknown. Clones were sequenced by immunoSEQ multiplex PCR, and TCRdb holds only the in-frame ones, with some missing. The sample lists 20,000 to 25,000 clones; roughly 86% were seen once. The material sequenced was PBMCs, taken from a glioma patient whose treatment included an IDH1 peptide vaccine. Receptors were obtained from a man in his thirties or forties with glioma. The conserved cysteine and the conserved F or W are not part of the CDR3 here. Size tells how often a clone was seen (once, few, many) or the class of an expanded clone, and some rows leave it out.

V gene: TRBV5-4
clone size: few
CDR3 protein: ASSLGRGALGNIQY

V gene: TRBV5-1
clone size: .
CDR3 protein: ASSPGQGGTGELF

V gene: TRBV6-6
clone size: .
CDR3 protein: ASSPRQSSNQPQH

V gene: TRBV7-9
clone size: .
CDR3 protein: ASSPGQSDQPQH

V gene: TRBV27
clone size: .
CDR3 protein: ASSSHRNTDTQY

V gene: TRBV19
clone size: once
CDR3 protein: ASRGGTVENQPQH

V gene: TRBV18
clone size: .
CDR3 protein: ASSPRQISGNTIY

V gene: TRBV10-1
clone size: .
CDR3 protein: ATGTGTLNTGELF

V gene: TRBV6-5
clone size: once
CDR3 protein: ASSYSSKGVAF

V gene: TRBV7-9
clone size: few
CDR3 protein: ASSWTENYGYT

V gene: TRBV19
clone size: .
CDR3 protein: ASSRRDSYEQY

V gene: TRBV5-4
clone size: .
CDR3 protein: ASSSGTSGGQETQY

V gene: TRBV2
clone size: .
CDR3 protein: ASREREWSSGANVLT

V gene: TRBV7-8
clone size: few
CDR3 protein: ASSLGRNTEAF

V gene: TRBV27
clone size: .
CDR3 protein: ASSSRRGFNQPQH

V gene: TRBV29-1
clone size: .
CDR3 protein: SVSVQGDQPQH

V gene: TRBV5-1
clone size: .
CDR3 protein: ASSSDGMNTEAF

V gene: TRBV27
clone size: .
CDR3 protein: ASSPTVEDTQY

V gene: TRBV2
clone size: .
CDR3 protein: ASRGQAYSGANVLT

V gene: TRBV2
clone size: .
CDR3 protein: ASSEMGLRAGFSTDTQY

V gene: TRBV2
clone size: .
CDR3 protein: ASSASRTAYGYT

V gene: TRBV2
clone size: .
CDR3 protein: ASSETSGASTDTQY

V gene: TRBV6-6
clone size: .
CDR3 protein: ASETNFNTEAF

V gene: TRBV10-3
clone size: .
CDR3 protein: AISDPAGTNSYEQY

V gene: TRBV7-7
clone size: few
CDR3 protein: ASTQAARVSNQPQH

V gene: TRBV5-4
clone size: .
CDR3 protein: ASSLKLARASEQY